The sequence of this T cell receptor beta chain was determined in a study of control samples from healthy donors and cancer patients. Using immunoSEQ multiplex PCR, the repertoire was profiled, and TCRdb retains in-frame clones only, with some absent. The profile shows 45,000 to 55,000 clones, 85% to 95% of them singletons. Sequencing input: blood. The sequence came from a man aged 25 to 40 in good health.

DNA of the CDR3: TGTGCCAGCAGCTTAGCCCTAGCGGGAGGGGGGATAGAGACCCAGTACTTC. This translates into CASSLALAGGGIETQYF. This sequence joins TRBV7-2 and TRBJ2-5; 12 bases map to TRBD2. The ends lost 0 bases at V and 4 bases at J; junction bases unmatched: 6. CDR3 size: 17 residues. Germline V gene lookup returns CDR1 SGHTA and CDR2 FQGNSA.